A selection of T cell receptor beta chains follows, all from one sample in a study of immune heterogeneity within non-small cell lung tumors. TCRdb independently ran MiXCR on the multiplex PCR reads; one entry per CDR3 protein. The data contain under 20,000 distinct CDR3 sequences, less than 35% of them seen just once; the ten biggest clones take up 3.5% to 5%. The sequenced sample was lung tumor tissue. The origin of the receptors is a man in his forties or fifties with non-small cell lung cancer. The CDR3 runs from the conserved cysteine through the conserved F or W. Fields, in order: CDR3 protein, J gene, V gene.

CDR3aa: CASSQGDSDPYF; j_gene: TRBJ2-7; v_gene: TRBV4-2
CDR3aa: CASSFRGRGRYQNYGYTF; j_gene: TRBJ1-2; v_gene: TRBV19
CDR3aa: CSAKRLAGLSSYNEQFF; j_gene: TRBJ2-1; v_gene: TRBV20-1
CDR3aa: CASRPPGEAYGYTF; j_gene: TRBJ1-2; v_gene: TRBV12-3/TRBV12-4
CDR3aa: CASRLSGKNTGELFF; j_gene: TRBJ2-2; v_gene: TRBV5-6
CDR3aa: CASRSPGLASYEQYF; j_gene: TRBJ2-7; v_gene: TRBV6-1
CDR3aa: CSADSGANVLTF; j_gene: TRBJ2-6; v_gene: TRBV20-1
CDR3aa: CASSPNSGGEKLFF; j_gene: TRBJ1-4; v_gene: TRBV18
CDR3aa: CASSDALLNTEAFF; j_gene: TRBJ1-1; v_gene: TRBV28
CDR3aa: CASRYSTGPGAGESPLHF; j_gene: TRBJ1-6; v_gene: TRBV6-2/TRBV6-3
CDR3aa: CASSVSLTGKETQYF; j_gene: TRBJ2-5; v_gene: TRBV9
CDR3aa: CASSPGQWGFF; j_gene: TRBJ1-1; v_gene: TRBV11-3
CDR3aa: CASSATGGLSQPQHF; j_gene: TRBJ1-5; v_gene: TRBV7-8
CDR3aa: CDSSPPGLAGGPGETQYF; j_gene: TRBJ2-5; v_gene: TRBV7-9
CDR3aa: CASSFRISGRADNEQFF; j_gene: TRBJ2-1; v_gene: TRBV27
CDR3aa: CSAAGQNEKLFF; j_gene: TRBJ1-4; v_gene: TRBV29-1
CDR3aa: CASRGGTGTHYGYTF; j_gene: TRBJ1-2; v_gene: TRBV6-1
CDR3aa: CASSEDRGDTEAFF; j_gene: TRBJ1-1; v_gene: TRBV6-1
CDR3aa: CASSEGGRVQPQHF; j_gene: TRBJ1-5; v_gene: TRBV2
CDR3aa: CASRRAGIEAFF; j_gene: TRBJ1-1; v_gene: TRBV11-3
CDR3aa: CASSPWDGTEEAYEQYF; j_gene: TRBJ2-7; v_gene: TRBV18
CDR3aa: CAWSLTGASAEAFF; j_gene: TRBJ1-1; v_gene: TRBV30
CDR3aa: CASSQDRSNTEAFF; j_gene: TRBJ1-1; v_gene: TRBV10-2
CDR3aa: CASSSGLAGWSVELFF; j_gene: TRBJ2-2; v_gene: TRBV5-1
CDR3aa: CSGRTSGINGQFF; j_gene: TRBJ2-1; v_gene: TRBV20-1
CDR3aa: CARSSGGTGIQYF; j_gene: TRBJ2-4; v_gene: TRBV12-3/TRBV12-4
CDR3aa: CASRGTSRGELFF; j_gene: TRBJ2-2; v_gene: TRBV12-3/TRBV12-4
CDR3aa: CASSPVLGNTIYF; j_gene: TRBJ1-3; v_gene: TRBV7-9
CDR3aa: CASRLAGPETQYF; j_gene: TRBJ2-5; v_gene: TRBV6-1
CDR3aa: CAWSVGLRGGTPEKLLF; j_gene: TRBJ1-4; v_gene: TRBV30
CDR3aa: CASSYEIATNEKLFF; j_gene: TRBJ1-4; v_gene: TRBV6-1
CDR3aa: CASSQDPGYSYEQYF; j_gene: TRBJ2-7; v_gene: TRBV4-1
CDR3aa: CASRRLAGVSSYEQYF; j_gene: TRBJ2-7; v_gene: TRBV6-2/TRBV6-3
CDR3aa: CSATIYNEQFF; j_gene: TRBJ2-1; v_gene: TRBV20-1
CDR3aa: CASSFGQDQETQYF; j_gene: TRBJ2-5; v_gene: TRBV11-3
CDR3aa: CSARDLTSGTETQYF; j_gene: TRBJ2-5; v_gene: TRBV20-1